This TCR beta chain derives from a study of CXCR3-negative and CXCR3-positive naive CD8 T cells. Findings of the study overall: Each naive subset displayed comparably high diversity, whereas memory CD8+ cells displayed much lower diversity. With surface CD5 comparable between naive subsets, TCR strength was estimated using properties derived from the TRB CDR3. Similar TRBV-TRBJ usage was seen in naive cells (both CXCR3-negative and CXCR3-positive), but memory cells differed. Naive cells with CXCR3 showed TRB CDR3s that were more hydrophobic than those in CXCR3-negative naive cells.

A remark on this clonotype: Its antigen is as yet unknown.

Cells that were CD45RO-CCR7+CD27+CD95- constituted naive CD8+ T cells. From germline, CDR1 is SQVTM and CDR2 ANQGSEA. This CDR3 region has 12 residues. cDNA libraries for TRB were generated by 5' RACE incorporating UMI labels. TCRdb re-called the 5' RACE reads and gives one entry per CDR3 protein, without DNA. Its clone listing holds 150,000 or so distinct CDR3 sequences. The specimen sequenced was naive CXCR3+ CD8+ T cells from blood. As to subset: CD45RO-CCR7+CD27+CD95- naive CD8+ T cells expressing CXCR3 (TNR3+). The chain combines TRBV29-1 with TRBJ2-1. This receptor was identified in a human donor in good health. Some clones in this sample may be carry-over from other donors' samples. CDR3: CSEQDSYNEQFF.